This TCR beta chain appears in the sequencing data of a study of blood T cell repertoires in COVID-19 (dated by TCRdb to 2018 to 2020). The study in broad terms: Samples from collaborators originated in the United States, Italy and Spain and spanned both the acute and convalescent phases of COVID-19. The prospective study material was composed of cDNA or gDNA derived from T cells, B-cell-depleted T cells, or PBMCs. A freely available public database, intended as a resource for researchers studying the immune response to SARS-CoV-2, is where the repertoires were released. The samples were drawn from the first 160 participants of the ongoing ImmuneRACE study and from over a thousand subjects provided by 6 global collaborators. Sample metadata almost always included a de-identified subject ID, COVID-19 status, age in years and sex. Where available, HLA class I and class II types were obtained from metadata supplied by the sample provider rather than from assay-based typing. Deeply sampled blood TCRbeta repertoires from subjects exposed to, actively infected with, or recovered from COVID-19 were included in the dataset. On the study overall, not on this receptor specifically: The amount of clinical and demographic metadata varied by source and participant and was provided uncurated.

TCRbeta CDR3 regions were amplified from genomic DNA by means of the immunoSEQ Assay, a bias-controlled multiplex PCR. The authors' analysis ran thus. Nucleated cell counts per sample were estimated from amplification of reference gene primers within the assay. To quantify the absolute abundance of each unique TCRbeta CDR3 rearrangement, sequence reads were collapsed and filtered. Productive Simpson clonality was computed per sample as the square root of Simpson's diversity index over productive rearrangements. Not all clones reach the TCRdb copy of this immuneACCESS table, which keeps in-frame sequences only. Checked studies attribute under half of the gap to unresolved V genes and leave the rest unexplained. The D gene and trimming were derived from the DNA, and the V and J assignments and clone size from that table. This sample is represented by 90,000 to 100,000 clones; around 75% of them were singletons. The top ten clonotypes cover approximately 25% of the sample.

In regard to this clone: Its antigen target is currently unknown. Within one base of it there is no much larger clone, and no base qualities were kept.

Each collaborating institution followed its own protocols to collect whole blood in K2EDTA tubes. For TCRbeta analysis, collaborators shipped samples in one of three forms: frozen whole blood, isolated PBMCs, or DNA extracted from either of those sample types. This TCR was recovered from a man between 70 and 80 years old with acute or convalescent COVID-19. Sequencing was done on a sample of peripheral blood.

The CDR3 protein is CAWVHSSGRPYEQYF. The nucleotide sequence reads TGTGCCTGGGTACACTCCAGCGGGAGACCCTACGAGCAGTACTTC. The chain joins TRBV30 to TRBJ2-7; 8 bases in the junction line up with TRBD2. The CDR3 has 15 amino acids, counting the end cysteine and phenylalanine. The kept DNA is CDR3 alone, 45 bases in frame from the first base. Sequences GTSNPN (CDR1) and SVGIG (CDR2) are obtained from the germline V gene (reference sequence). Here V drops 5 bases and J drops 2 bases, and the junction holds 11 bases not matched to any gene.